The 9 T cell receptor beta chains presented below share a single source sample, sequenced in a study of cytomegalovirus exposure and HLA in healthy donors. Primers for the PCR totalled 60 Vbeta and 13 Jbeta. The table came from immunoSEQ multiplex PCR; TCRdb's copy has only in-frame clones and leaves some out. The sample contains about 250,000 clones, 65% to 85% of which appear only once. Specimen: PBMCs. Receptors were obtained from a female donor in good health and CMV-seronegative.

This clone has just a few counts. The chain employs TRBV27 and TRBJ1-1; 9 bases agree with TRBD1. This CDR3 spans 15 amino acids. Per the germline V gene, CDR1 is MNHEY and CDR2 is SMNVEV (reference sequence). The V and J ends lost 4 bases and 5 bases, in that order; junction bases with no gene match: 8. CDR3 residues: CASSSGTGSWTEAFF. The CDR3 nucleotides are TGTGCCAGCAGTTCCGGGACAGGGAGTTGGACTGAAGCTTTCTTT.

This clone was recorded once. The junction departs from germline at one end; a sequencing error may be responsible. The V call is TRBV7-9, the J call TRBJ2-5, with 12 bases fitting TRBD1. Germline assignment: CDR1 SEHNR and CDR2 FQNEAQ (reference sequence). The CDR3 consists of 17 residues. CDR3 region: CSSTLIAGTGGLETQYF. CDR3 DNA sequence: TGTTCCAGCACCTTGATCGCCGGGACAGGGGGCCTAGAGACCCAGTACTTC.

V is TRBV10-1 and J is TRBJ2-7, with no clear D. The V end lost 3 bases, the J end lost 0 bases, and 12 bases lay between the germline ends. Germline loops: CDR1 WNHNN, CDR2 SYGVQD (reference sequence). CDR3 length: 15 amino acids. In nucleotides, the CDR3 is TGCGCCAGCAGTGATGCGGCGTCGACCTCCTACGAGCAGTACTTC. Amino acid sequence: CASSDAASTSYEQYF.

The chain couples TRBV2 to TRBJ1-4, with D hard to call. V was trimmed by 2 bases and J by 10 bases, leaving 17 bases between them. Per the germline V gene, CDR1 is SNHLY and CDR2 is FYNNEI. The CDR3 extends over 15 amino acids. In DNA, the CDR3 is TGTGCCAGCAGTGAATCCCAAGTCGGGATGGGAAAACTGTTTTTT. It codes for CASSESQVGMGKLFF.

This clone has only a few counts. The V and J genes are TRBV6-1 and TRBJ2-3; D is undetermined. The V gene's germline CDR1 is MNHNS and CDR2 SASEGT. The CDR3 is made up of 14 amino acids. Trimming shortened V by 2 bases and J by 4 bases, and 10 bases separated the two germline ends. The chain's CDR3 is CASSEPSLADTQYF. The CDR3, as DNA: TGTGCCAGCAGTGAACCCTCACTCGCAGATACGCAGTATTTT.

This clone appeared a single time. This rearrangement joins TRBV7-3 to TRBJ2-7, with TRBD2 matching 8 bases. The CDR3 runs 15 residues. V lost 5 bases and J lost 2; bases outside the gene matches: 8. Germline V gives CDR1 SGHTA, CDR2 FQGTGA. The CDR3 bases are TGTGCCAGCAGCCCAGGGACGGGGGGGGCCTACGAGCAGTACTTC. Residues: CASSPGTGGAYEQYF.

V is TRBV7-6 and J is TRBJ2-7; 8 bases map to TRBD2. V lost 2 bases to trimming and J lost 3 bases; unmatched junction nucleotides: 6. This CDR3 has 15 amino acids. Germline V gene data show CDR1 as SGHVS and CDR2 as FNYEAQ. CDR3 nucleotide sequence: TGTGCCAGCAGCTTAAGACTAGCGAATAACTACGAGCAGTACTTC. It codes for CASSLRLANNYEQYF.

CDR3 sequence reads: CASSPSPGEGETQYF. The CDR3 coding sequence is TGTGCCAGCTCACCATCACCAGGGGAGGGAGAGACCCAGTACTTC. V gene TRBV18 combines with J gene TRBJ2-5; TRBD2 might be the D (7 bases). The CDR3 totals 15 residues. Looked up from germline, CDR1 is KGHSH and CDR2 is LQKENI. The V end lost 2 bases, the J end lost 4 bases, and 14 bases lay between the germline ends.

This clone occurred a few times. The chain carries TRBV5-4 and TRBJ2-7; D remains unclear. Trimming removed 4 bases from V and 0 bases from J, with 11 bases in between. Germline loops: CDR1 SGHNT, CDR2 YYREEE (reference sequence). CDR3 length equals 14 residues. Here the CDR3 reads CASSPFFSSYEQYF. The CDR3 nucleotides read TGTGCCAGCAGCCCTTTTTTTAGCTCCTACGAGCAGTACTTC.